This T cell receptor beta chain was captured by sequencing in a study of OX40 agonist ivuxolimab in advanced cancers. Study-level information: Partial responses were seen in three patients, one with hepatocellular carcinoma and two with cutaneous melanoma. Study findings and constraints: At 0.1-3.0 mg/kg, partial responders had clonal expansion among the lowest observed.

The data were produced by immunoSEQ multiplex PCR, yet TCRdb's version contains in-frame clones alone and is incomplete. Of about 44,000 clones in the sample, over 90% were seen once. The CDR3 has 16 amino acids. The germline CDR1 and CDR2 sequences are SGHRS and YFSETQ. V was clipped by 4 bases and J by 0 bases, with 16 bases between them. Exclusion of a patient followed from autoimmune disease history or systemic immunosuppression. The study sampled blood at baseline, cycle 4 day 1, and cycle 7 day 1. Details on this clone: The antigen is not known.

The chain carries TRBV5-1 and TRBJ1-1; tentatively, D is TRBD1 (5 bases). The TCR originated in an adult with an advanced solid tumor such as melanoma, head and neck, liver or kidney cancer. The sample in question was CD4+ or CD8+ T cells sorted from blood, obtained in a trial of the OX40 agonist ivuxolimab. The CDR3 spells CASSATGPSMNTEAFF. The CDR3 region has the DNA TGCGCCAGCAGCGCGACGGGACCTTCGATGAACACTGAAGCTTTCTTT. Together with reference TRBV5-1 and TRBJ1-1, the CDR3 gives the full variable domain: KAGVTQTPRYLIKTRGQQVTLSCSPISGHRSVSWYQQTPGQGLQFLFEYFSETQRNKGNFPGRFSGRQFSNSRSEMNVSTLELGDSALYLCASSATGPSMNTEAFFGQGTRLTVV.